This entry describes one TCR beta chain. These data originate in a study of blood T cell repertoires in COVID-19. Study as a whole: Acute and convalescent COVID-19 specimens originated in the United States, Italy and Spain. T cells, B-cell-depleted T cells, or PBMCs provided the cDNA or gDNA that served as material.

Source study methods: Cell counts per sample came from amplifying reference gene primers. Only in-frame clones appear in the TCRdb table, and some are missing; sequencing was by immunoSEQ multiplex PCR. Clone size and V and J calls were adopted from that table, with D and trimming inferred from the DNA. The table lists about 80,000 clones, 78% of them singletons. Germline V CDR1 and CDR2: LNHDA, SQIVND (reference sequence). V was cut by 4 bases and J by 1 base, with 7 bases left in between. The CDR3 totals 13 residues. The genes are TRBV19 and TRBJ1-2; D gene uncertain. The specimen was peripheral blood. This clonotype was obtained from a human donor in a cohort sampled during active COVID-19. The CDR3 nucleotides are TGTGCCAGTAGTACCCCTTATAACTATGGCTACACCTTC. Translated: CASSTPYNYGYTF.